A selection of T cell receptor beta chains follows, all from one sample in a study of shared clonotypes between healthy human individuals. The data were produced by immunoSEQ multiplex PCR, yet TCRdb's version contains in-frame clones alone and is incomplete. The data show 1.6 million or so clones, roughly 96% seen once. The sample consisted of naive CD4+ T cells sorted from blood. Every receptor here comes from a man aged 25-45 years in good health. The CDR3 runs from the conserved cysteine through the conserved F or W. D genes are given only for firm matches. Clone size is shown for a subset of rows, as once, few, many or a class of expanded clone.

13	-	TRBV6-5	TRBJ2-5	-	CASSSSRNGPQYF	TGTGCCAGCAGTTCCTCCAGGAATGGGCCACAGTACTTC
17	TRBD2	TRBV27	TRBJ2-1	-	CASSLFRGSGGVNEQFF	TGTGCCAGCAGTTTATTTAGGGGTTCGGGGGGAGTCAATGAGCAGTTCTTC
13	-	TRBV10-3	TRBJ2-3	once	CAIRGPQRDTQYF	TGTGCCATCAGAGGACCCCAGCGGGATACGCAGTATTTT
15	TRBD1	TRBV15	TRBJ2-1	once	CATSIQGEGAGEQFF	TGTGCCACCAGCATTCAGGGTGAGGGGGCGGGTGAGCAGTTCTTC
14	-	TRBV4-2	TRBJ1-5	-	CASSQDGDNQPQHF	TGTGCCAGCAGCCAAGATGGAGACAATCAGCCCCAGCATTTT
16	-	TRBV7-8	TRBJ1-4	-	CASSRRIWGTNEKLFF	TGTGCCAGCAGCCGCCGAATTTGGGGCACTAATGAAAAACTGTTTTTT
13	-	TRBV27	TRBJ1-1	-	CASNKGWNTEAFF	TGTGCCAGCAATAAGGGGTGGAACACTGAAGCTTTCTTT
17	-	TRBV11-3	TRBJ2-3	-	CASSSLPPRHSTDTQYF	TGTGCCAGCAGCTCACTCCCCCCCAGGCACAGCACAGATACGCAGTATTTT
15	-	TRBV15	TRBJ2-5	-	CATSRQDEYQETQYF	TGTGCCACCAGCAGACAAGACGAGTACCAAGAGACCCAGTACTTC
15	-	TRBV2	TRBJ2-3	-	CASSEGRRGGDTQYF	TGTGCCAGCAGTGAAGGCCGTAGGGGGGGAGATACGCAGTATTTT
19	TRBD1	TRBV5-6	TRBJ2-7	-	CASSSGQGFRSGYSYEQYF	TGTGCCAGCAGCTCCGGACAGGGATTTAGGTCGGGGTACTCCTACGAGCAGTACTTC
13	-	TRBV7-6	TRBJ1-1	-	CASRTTGNTEAFF	TGTGCCAGCAGAACCACAGGGAACACTGAAGCTTTCTTT
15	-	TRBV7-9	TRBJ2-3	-	CASSHQTPSTDTQYF	TGTGCCAGCAGCCATCAGACACCGAGCACAGATACGCAGTATTTT
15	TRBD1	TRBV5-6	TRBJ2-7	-	CASSPRGRRPMEQYF	TGTGCCAGCAGCCCGAGGGGGCGACGGCCCATGGAGCAGTACTTC
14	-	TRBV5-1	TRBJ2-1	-	CASSLRSGRNEQFF	TGCGCCAGCAGCTTAAGATCGGGTAGGAATGAGCAGTTCTTC
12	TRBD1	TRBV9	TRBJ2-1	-	CASSAPSGGLFF	TGTGCCAGCAGCGCCCCTTCAGGGGGCCTGTTCTTC
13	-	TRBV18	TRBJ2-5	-	CASSQGDKETQYF	TGTGCCAGCTCACAGGGAGACAAAGAGACCCAGTACTTC
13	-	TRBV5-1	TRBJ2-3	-	CASSLKVADTQYF	TGCGCCAGCAGCTTGAAGGTTGCAGATACGCAGTATTTT
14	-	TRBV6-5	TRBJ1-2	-	CASSPWTAGYGYTF	TGTGCCAGCAGTCCCTGGACGGCTGGCTATGGCTACACCTTC
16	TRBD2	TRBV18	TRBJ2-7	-	CASSGTSGRANYEQYF	TGTGCCAGCTCCGGGACTAGCGGGAGGGCCAACTACGAGCAGTACTTC
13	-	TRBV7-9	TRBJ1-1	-	CASSLDVKTEAFF	TGTGCCAGCAGCTTAGATGTGAAGACTGAAGCTTTCTTT
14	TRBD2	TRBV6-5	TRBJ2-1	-	CASSLLAGVNEQFF	TGTGCCAGCAGCCTACTAGCGGGAGTCAATGAGCAGTTCTTC
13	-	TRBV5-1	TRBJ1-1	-	CASSLEASNEAFF	TGCGCCAGCAGCTTGGAGGCAAGTAATGAAGCTTTCTTT
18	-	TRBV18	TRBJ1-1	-	CASSPTESGWRTNTEAFF	TGTGCCAGCTCACCCACAGAATCCGGTTGGAGGACGAACACTGAAGCTTTCTTT
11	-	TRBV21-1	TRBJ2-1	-	CASVGEGEQFF	TGTGCCAGCGTCGGCGAGGGTGAGCAGTTCTTC
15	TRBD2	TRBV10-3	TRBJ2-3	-	CAISDASGGTDTQYF	TGTGCCATCAGTGATGCTAGCGGGGGCACAGATACGCAGTATTTT
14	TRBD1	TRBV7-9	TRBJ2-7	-	CASSLQGASYEQYF	TGTGCCAGCAGCTTACAGGGGGCTTCCTACGAGCAGTACTTC
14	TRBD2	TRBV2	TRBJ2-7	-	CASSGLAGGSEQYF	TGTGCCAGCAGTGGACTAGCGGGAGGATCCGAGCAGTACTTC
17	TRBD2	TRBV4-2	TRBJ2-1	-	CASSPLPAGGGYNEQFF	TGTGCCAGCAGCCCCTTACCTGCTGGGGGAGGGTACAATGAGCAGTTCTTC
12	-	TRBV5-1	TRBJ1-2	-	CASSFDTRSYTF	TGCGCCAGCAGCTTTGACACCCGTTCTTACACCTTC
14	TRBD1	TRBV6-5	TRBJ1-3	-	CASSGTGSGNTIYF	TGTGCCAGCAGCGGGACAGGGTCTGGAAACACCATATATTTT
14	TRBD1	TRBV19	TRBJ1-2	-	CASSPGTGRVGYTF	TGTGCCAGTAGTCCCGGGACAGGGCGAGTCGGCTACACCTTC
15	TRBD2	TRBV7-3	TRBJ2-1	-	CASSLFRTSVNEQFF	TGTGCCAGCAGCTTATTTAGGACTAGCGTAAATGAGCAGTTCTTC
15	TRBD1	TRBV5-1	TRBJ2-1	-	CASSPGQGVINEQFF	TGCGCCAGCAGCCCGGGACAGGGGGTCATCAATGAGCAGTTCTTC
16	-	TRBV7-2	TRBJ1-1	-	CASSFDTRAWDTEAFF	TGTGCCAGCAGCTTCGATACCCGGGCCTGGGACACTGAAGCTTTCTTT
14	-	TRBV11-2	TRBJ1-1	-	CASSLEGFNTEAFF	TGTGCCAGCAGCTTAGAAGGGTTTAACACTGAAGCTTTCTTT
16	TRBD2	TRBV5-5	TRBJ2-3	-	CASSTRLAGGADTQYF	TGTGCCAGCAGCACCCGACTAGCGGGTGGAGCAGATACGCAGTATTTT
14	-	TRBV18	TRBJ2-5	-	CASSPSVPSGTQYF	TGTGCCAGCTCACCATCTGTCCCCTCGGGGACCCAGTACTTC
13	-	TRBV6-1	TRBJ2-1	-	CASSHDKGDEQFF	TGTGCCAGCAGCCACGACAAGGGCGATGAGCAGTTCTTC
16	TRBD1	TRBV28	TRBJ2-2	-	CASSSPGTVFTGELFF	TGTGCCAGCAGTTCACCCGGGACAGTATTTACCGGGGAGCTGTTTTTT
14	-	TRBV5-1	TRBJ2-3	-	CASSLGASTDTQYF	TGCGCCAGCAGCTTGGGCGCTAGCACAGATACGCAGTATTTT
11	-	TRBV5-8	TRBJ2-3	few	CASSFTDTQYF	TGTGCCAGCAGCTTCACAGATACGCAGTATTTT
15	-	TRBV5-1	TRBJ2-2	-	CASSLVPSATGELFF	TGCGCCAGCAGCTTGGTACCGAGCGCAACCGGGGAGCTGTTTTTT
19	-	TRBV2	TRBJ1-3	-	CASSPLWGGIALSGNTIYF	TGTGCCAGCAGTCCCCTTTGGGGGGGCATAGCCCTCTCTGGAAACACCATATATTTT
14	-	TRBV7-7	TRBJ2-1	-	CASSPQGGVNEQFF	TGTGCCAGCAGCCCACAGGGAGGGGTCAATGAGCAGTTCTTC
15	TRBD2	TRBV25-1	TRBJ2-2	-	CASSGSGRNTGELFF	TGTGCCAGCAGTGGAAGCGGGAGGAACACCGGGGAGCTGTTTTTT
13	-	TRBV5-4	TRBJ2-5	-	CASRLDSQETQYF	TGTGCCAGCAGATTGGACAGCCAAGAGACCCAGTACTTC
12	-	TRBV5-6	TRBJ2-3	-	CASSLDPDTQYF	TGTGCCAGCAGCTTGGACCCAGATACGCAGTATTTT
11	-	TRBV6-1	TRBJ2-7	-	CASTFGVEQYF	TGTGCCAGCACATTCGGGGTCGAGCAGTACTTC
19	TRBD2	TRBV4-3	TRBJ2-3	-	CASSQVGDYRAGRTDTQYF	TGCGCCAGCAGCCAAGTCGGGGACTATCGAGCGGGTCGCACAGATACGCAGTATTTT
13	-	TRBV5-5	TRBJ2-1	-	CASSSGTAREQFF	TGTGCCAGCAGCTCCGGGACGGCGCGTGAGCAGTTCTTC